This is a list of T cell receptor beta chains from one sample in a study of Ad26.COV2.S vaccination and SARS-CoV-2 variants. TCRdb keeps only in-frame clones here, not all; method: immunoSEQ multiplex PCR. Of 180,000 or so clones listed, roughly 89% were seen once; the top ten hold approximately 6%. The sequencing used peripheral blood, collected after recovery from COVID-19. All receptors derive from a human donor who had recovered from COVID-19. The CDR3 runs from the conserved cysteine through the conserved F or W. The order of the fields is D gene, J gene, clone size, V gene, CDR3 DNA, CDR3 protein. D genes are given only for firm matches. Where a row states a size, it is once, few, many or the class of an expanded clone; other rows omit it.

d_call: TRBD1
j_call: TRBJ1-4
clone_size: .
v_call: TRBV19
cdr3_nt: TGTGCCAGTAGTATATCTGGCAGGGGGCATGAAAAACTGTTTTTT
cdr3_aa: CASSISGRGHEKLFF

d_call: .
j_call: TRBJ2-1
clone_size: .
v_call: TRBV19
cdr3_nt: TGTGCCAGTACGCTGGGGTTATCGGAGTTCTTC
cdr3_aa: CASTLGLSEFF

d_call: .
j_call: TRBJ2-3
clone_size: .
v_call: TRBV14
cdr3_nt: TGTGCCAGCAGCTGGGGCCGGGATACGCAGTATTTT
cdr3_aa: CASSWGRDTQYF

d_call: .
j_call: TRBJ2-7
clone_size: .
v_call: TRBV3-1/TRBV3-2
cdr3_nt: TGTGCCAGCAGCCAAGCGGGGGGCAGGACTACGGAGCAGTACTTC
cdr3_aa: CASSQAGGRTTEQYF

d_call: .
j_call: TRBJ1-1
clone_size: .
v_call: TRBV6-5
cdr3_nt: TGTGCCAGCAGTTACTCAGGGTACACTGAAGCTTTCTTT
cdr3_aa: CASSYSGYTEAFF

d_call: .
j_call: TRBJ1-5
clone_size: .
v_call: TRBV4-2
cdr3_nt: TGTGCCAGCAGCCAAGAAATCCCGGAGCAGGGCGGTCAGCCCCAGCATTTT
cdr3_aa: CASSQEIPEQGGQPQHF

d_call: TRBD2
j_call: TRBJ2-7
clone_size: .
v_call: TRBV7-9
cdr3_nt: TGTGCCAGCAGCCCGGGACTAGCGGTCGAGCAGTACTTC
cdr3_aa: CASSPGLAVEQYF

d_call: .
j_call: TRBJ2-1
clone_size: .
v_call: TRBV7-8
cdr3_nt: TGTGCCAGCAGCCCCTCCCACAATGAGCAGTTCTTC
cdr3_aa: CASSPSHNEQFF

d_call: TRBD1
j_call: TRBJ2-2
clone_size: .
v_call: TRBV7-7
cdr3_nt: TGTGCCAGCAGCAATGACAGGGCCGGGGAGCTGTTTTTT
cdr3_aa: CASSNDRAGELFF

d_call: .
j_call: TRBJ1-1
clone_size: .
v_call: TRBV7-8
cdr3_nt: TGTGCCAGCAGCCCACACAGGGTTCAAGCTTTCTTT
cdr3_aa: CASSPHRVQAFF

d_call: .
j_call: TRBJ2-7
clone_size: .
v_call: TRBV5-4
cdr3_nt: TGTGCCAGCAGCCCTCCTCTTGGAACCCTGGCCGAGCAGTACTTC
cdr3_aa: CASSPPLGTLAEQYF

d_call: .
j_call: TRBJ2-7
clone_size: .
v_call: TRBV6-6
cdr3_nt: TGTGCCAGCAGTTCGCGAGGGCCTACCTACGAGCAGTACTTC
cdr3_aa: CASSSRGPTYEQYF

d_call: TRBD1
j_call: TRBJ1-1
clone_size: .
v_call: TRBV19
cdr3_nt: TGTGCCAGCACCCACAGGGGATTGAACACTGAAGCTTTCTTT
cdr3_aa: CASTHRGLNTEAFF

d_call: TRBD1
j_call: TRBJ1-1
clone_size: .
v_call: TRBV5-1
cdr3_nt: TGCGCCAGCAGCTTGGGGGGACAGCCTGTGAGTGAAGCTTTCTTT
cdr3_aa: CASSLGGQPVSEAFF

d_call: TRBD1
j_call: TRBJ1-1
clone_size: once
v_call: TRBV5-6
cdr3_nt: TGTGCCAGCAGCTGGGACAGGTCTGAAGCTTTCTTT
cdr3_aa: CASSWDRSEAFF

d_call: .
j_call: TRBJ2-2
clone_size: once
v_call: TRBV6-5
cdr3_nt: TGTGCCAGCAAGGGTCAAATCGGTACCGGGGAGCTGTTTTTT
cdr3_aa: CASKGQIGTGELFF

d_call: .
j_call: TRBJ1-3
clone_size: .
v_call: TRBV3-1/TRBV3-2
cdr3_nt: TGTGCCAGCAGCCAAGTAGGCCGGTTCTCTGGAAACACCATATATTTT
cdr3_aa: CASSQVGRFSGNTIYF

d_call: .
j_call: TRBJ2-7
clone_size: .
v_call: TRBV28
cdr3_nt: TGTGCCAGCAGTTTCGGGACGCCCAGGTCCGAGCAGTACTTC
cdr3_aa: CASSFGTPRSEQYF

d_call: .
j_call: TRBJ2-3
clone_size: .
v_call: TRBV7-9
cdr3_nt: TGTGCCAGCAGCCTGGACAGTTCCAACACAGATACGCAGTATTTT
cdr3_aa: CASSLDSSNTDTQYF

d_call: .
j_call: TRBJ1-2
clone_size: .
v_call: TRBV5-1
cdr3_nt: TGCGCCAGCAGCCCGGACAGCCCTAACTATGGCTACACCTTC
cdr3_aa: CASSPDSPNYGYTF

d_call: TRBD2
j_call: TRBJ2-7
clone_size: .
v_call: TRBV7-2
cdr3_nt: TGTGCCAGCAGCTTAACTAGCGGGACCTCCTACGAGCAGTACTTC
cdr3_aa: CASSLTSGTSYEQYF

d_call: .
j_call: TRBJ1-2
clone_size: .
v_call: TRBV4-1
cdr3_nt: TGCGCCAGCAGCCAAGATGGGATCATGGGAGATGGCTACACCTTC
cdr3_aa: CASSQDGIMGDGYTF

d_call: .
j_call: TRBJ1-6
clone_size: many
v_call: TRBV7-8
cdr3_nt: TGTGCCAGCAGCCGCGGGGCCAATTCACCCCTCCACTTT
cdr3_aa: CASSRGANSPLHF

d_call: .
j_call: TRBJ2-5
clone_size: once
v_call: TRBV7-7
cdr3_nt: TGTGCCAGCAGCTCTGGCTTTTTCAGCGCAGAGACCCAGTACTTC
cdr3_aa: CASSSGFFSAETQYF

d_call: .
j_call: TRBJ1-5
clone_size: .
v_call: TRBV6-5
cdr3_nt: TGTGCCAGCAACCTGAACGGCAATCAGCCCCAGCATTTT
cdr3_aa: CASNLNGNQPQHF

d_call: TRBD1
j_call: TRBJ2-3
clone_size: .
v_call: TRBV19
cdr3_nt: TGTGCCAGTAGAACAGGGGTAGATACGCAGTATTTT
cdr3_aa: CASRTGVDTQYF

d_call: .
j_call: TRBJ1-3
clone_size: .
v_call: TRBV19
cdr3_nt: TGTGCCAGTAGTCCCGAGGGGAACACCATATATTTT
cdr3_aa: CASSPEGNTIYF

d_call: .
j_call: TRBJ2-7
clone_size: .
v_call: TRBV7-3
cdr3_nt: TGTGCCAGCAGCTTAAGGGGAAAGGTCGGCGAGCAGTACTTC
cdr3_aa: CASSLRGKVGEQYF

d_call: TRBD1
j_call: TRBJ1-1
clone_size: .
v_call: TRBV10-3
cdr3_nt: TGTGCCATTGAGGGGGCTTCGGGCACTGAAGCTTTCTTT
cdr3_aa: CAIEGASGTEAFF

d_call: TRBD1
j_call: TRBJ2-3
clone_size: .
v_call: TRBV7-9
cdr3_nt: TGTGCCAGCAGCTTAACCCTGACAGGGGCAGATACGCAGTATTTT
cdr3_aa: CASSLTLTGADTQYF

d_call: .
j_call: TRBJ1-3
clone_size: .
v_call: TRBV5-1
cdr3_nt: TGCGCCAGCAGCTTGGACGTATTAGGGACCGTCTCTGGAAACACCATATATTTT
cdr3_aa: CASSLDVLGTVSGNTIYF

d_call: TRBD1
j_call: TRBJ2-3
clone_size: .
v_call: TRBV24-1
cdr3_nt: TGTGCCACCAGTGATTCTGGGACAGGGCTGGATTTT
cdr3_aa: CATSDSGTGLDF

d_call: .
j_call: TRBJ2-1
clone_size: .
v_call: TRBV5-6
cdr3_nt: TGTGCCAGCAGTAGGGGAGGTGGCTCCTACAATGAGCAGTTCTTC
cdr3_aa: CASSRGGGSYNEQFF

d_call: .
j_call: TRBJ2-3
clone_size: .
v_call: TRBV18
cdr3_nt: TGTGCCAGCTCACCACCGGGGGAAAGCACAGATACGCAGTATTTT
cdr3_aa: CASSPPGESTDTQYF

d_call: TRBD2
j_call: TRBJ2-1
clone_size: .
v_call: TRBV7-2
cdr3_nt: TGTGCCAGCAGCTTTAGCGGGAGAGGCTACAATGAGCAGTTCTTC
cdr3_aa: CASSFSGRGYNEQFF

d_call: .
j_call: TRBJ1-6
clone_size: .
v_call: TRBV6-5
cdr3_nt: TGTGCCAGCAGTCCCAGGGGCTCCTATAATTCACCCCTCCACTTT
cdr3_aa: CASSPRGSYNSPLHF

d_call: TRBD2
j_call: TRBJ2-1
clone_size: .
v_call: TRBV30
cdr3_nt: TGTGCCTGGAGTGAGGGGATAGCGGGAGGTGGAGATGAGCAGTTCTTC
cdr3_aa: CAWSEGIAGGGDEQFF

d_call: .
j_call: TRBJ2-5
clone_size: .
v_call: TRBV15
cdr3_nt: TGTGCCACCAGCAGAGTACGGATAACGGAGACCCAGTACTTC
cdr3_aa: CATSRVRITETQYF

d_call: .
j_call: TRBJ2-7
clone_size: .
v_call: TRBV2
cdr3_nt: TGTGCCAGCAGTGAAGCACTAACCTACCTAGACTACGAGCAGTACTTC
cdr3_aa: CASSEALTYLDYEQYF

d_call: .
j_call: TRBJ2-7
clone_size: .
v_call: TRBV29-1
cdr3_nt: TGCAGCGTTGAAGTAGGGGACTTTGGGGAGCAGTACTTC
cdr3_aa: CSVEVGDFGEQYF

d_call: TRBD1
j_call: TRBJ2-1
clone_size: .
v_call: TRBV2
cdr3_nt: TGTGCCAGCGAGACAGGGTCTAACAATGAGCAGTTCTTC
cdr3_aa: CASETGSNNEQFF

d_call: .
j_call: TRBJ1-5
clone_size: .
v_call: TRBV19
cdr3_nt: TGTGCCAGTAGTATCGGCGCATATAGCAATCAGCCCCAGCATTTT
cdr3_aa: CASSIGAYSNQPQHF

d_call: .
j_call: TRBJ2-5
clone_size: .
v_call: TRBV19
cdr3_nt: TGTGTCATTCAGTCGGGGGCTAGGGAGACCCAGTACTTC
cdr3_aa: CVIQSGARETQYF

d_call: .
j_call: TRBJ2-7
clone_size: .
v_call: TRBV14
cdr3_nt: TGTGCCAGCAGCTCGGTGGAAGACGGCTACGAGCAGTACTTC
cdr3_aa: CASSSVEDGYEQYF

d_call: .
j_call: TRBJ2-2
clone_size: .
v_call: TRBV9
cdr3_nt: TGTGCCAGCAGCGTTTTCGGGTCACCAAGGACCGGGGAGCTGTTTTTT
cdr3_aa: CASSVFGSPRTGELFF

d_call: .
j_call: TRBJ2-5
clone_size: .
v_call: TRBV11-3
cdr3_nt: TGTGCCAGCAGCTTAAACTGGGGCGAGACCCAGTACTTC
cdr3_aa: CASSLNWGETQYF

d_call: TRBD2
j_call: TRBJ2-2
clone_size: .
v_call: TRBV5-1
cdr3_nt: TGCGCCAGCAGCTCCGGGACTAGCGGGAGTTACGGGGAGCTGTTTTTT
cdr3_aa: CASSSGTSGSYGELFF

d_call: .
j_call: TRBJ1-4
clone_size: once
v_call: TRBV10-2
cdr3_nt: TGCGCCAGCAAGAGGGCCAATGAAAAACTGTTTTTT
cdr3_aa: CASKRANEKLFF

d_call: TRBD1
j_call: TRBJ2-5
clone_size: once
v_call: TRBV28
cdr3_nt: TGTGCCAGCGATCCGGGACAGGTGGGTCAAGAGACCCAGTACTTC
cdr3_aa: CASDPGQVGQETQYF

d_call: TRBD2
j_call: TRBJ2-7
clone_size: few
v_call: TRBV4-1
cdr3_nt: TGCGCCAGCAGCCAAATAGCGGGAGGGGGACGTTACGAGCAGTACTTC
cdr3_aa: CASSQIAGGGRYEQYF

d_call: .
j_call: TRBJ1-3
clone_size: .
v_call: TRBV3-1/TRBV3-2
cdr3_nt: TGTGCCAGCAGCCAAGAACGCGGGATCTACTCTGGAAACACCATATATTTT
cdr3_aa: CASSQERGIYSGNTIYF

d_call: .
j_call: TRBJ2-1
clone_size: .
v_call: TRBV4-1
cdr3_nt: TGCGCCAGCAGCCAAGAGGGGGCTAGTGATGAGCAGTTCTTC
cdr3_aa: CASSQEGASDEQFF

d_call: .
j_call: TRBJ1-1
clone_size: few
v_call: TRBV28
cdr3_nt: TGTGCCAGCATACGGACAGACGAAGCTTTCTTT
cdr3_aa: CASIRTDEAFF